Listed here are 16 T cell receptor beta chains from one sample, sequenced in a study of CD8 T cells in Susac syndrome. RNA was extracted with the RNeasy kit, and a quantity of about 0.5 to 1 ug was reverse transcribed using random hexamers. TCRdb reanalysed the immunoSEQ multiplex PCR reads using MiXCR and keeps one entry per CDR3 protein. The sample holds some 300,000 distinct CDR3 sequences; approximately 85% are singletons and the top ten take around 0.22%. What was sequenced was CD8+ T cells from PBMCs. The receptor source for this set is a human donor with multiple sclerosis.

This chain uses TRBV7-9 with TRBJ2-7; D remains unclear. Germline-derived CDR1 and CDR2 are SEHNR and FQNEAQ (reference sequence). The CDR3 contains 14 residues. Trimming pared 5 bases from V and 2 bases from J, leaving 13 bases between. Here the CDR3 reads CASSPTTRTYEQYF. In DNA, the CDR3 is TGTGCCAGCAGCCCCACAACACGGACCTACGAGCAGTACTTC.

The chain uses TRBV4-3 and TRBJ1-4, with a weak D call TRBD1 (5 bases). CDR3 length: 13 amino acids. Trimming took 0 bases from V and 8 from J, leaving 7 bases between them. From germline, CDR1 is LGHNA and CDR2 YSLEER. The CDR3 coding sequence is TGCGCCAGCAGCCAAGACAGGGAAGAAAAACTGTTTTTT. This gives the protein CASSQDREEKLFF.

This rearrangement joins TRBV30 to TRBJ2-3, with TRBD2 identical over 8 bases. J was trimmed by 4 bases and V by 0 bases; bases with no gene match: 6. Germline V CDR1 and CDR2: GTSNPN, SVGIG (reference sequence). This CDR3 contains 15 residues. Here the CDR3 DNA reads TGTGCCTGGAGTGTAGGAGCGGGAGTGGCAGATACGCAGTATTTT. Protein product: CAWSVGAGVADTQYF.

This clonotype was seen just once. The chain joins TRBV19 to TRBJ2-2; no clear D gene. Germline V CDR1 and CDR2: LNHDA, SQIVND (reference sequence). Trimming left V 2 bases short and J 4 bases short, with 5 bases between. This CDR3 has 13 amino acids. The CDR3 reads CASSITVTGELFF. CDR3 nucleotide sequence: TGTGCCAGTAGTATAACGGTCACCGGGGAGCTGTTTTTT.

The chain employs TRBV25-1 and TRBJ2-7; unclear D gene. CDR1 MGHDK and CDR2 SYGVNS come from the germline V gene. CDR3 size: 12 residues. V gave up 3 bases and J gave up 3 bases, with 6 bases separating them. The CDR3: CASSDRHYEQYF. The CDR3 DNA sequence: TGTGCCAGCAGTGATCGCCACTACGAGCAGTACTTC.

The CDR3 nucleotides are TGCAGCGTTGAAACGGCCACCAGGAATGAGCAGTTCTTC. Residues: CSVETATRNEQFF. V and J are TRBV29-1 and TRBJ2-1, with D hard to call. CDR3 length: 13 residues. CDR1 is SQVTM and CDR2 is ANQGSEA in the germline V gene. V was clipped by 2 bases and J by 7 bases, with 12 bases between them.

The chain couples TRBV6-6 to TRBJ1-1; unclear D gene. V was shortened by 0 bases and J by 4 bases, with 12 bases between the two germline ends. The CDR3 extends over 15 amino acids. Germline values: CDR1 MNHNY, CDR2 SVGAGI (reference sequence). The CDR3 coding sequence is TGTGCCAGCAGTTACTCCGTCGCCCGGACCACTGAAGCTTTCTTT. Protein: CASSYSVARTTEAFF.

Only a few counts were recorded for this clonotype. The chain combines TRBV28 with TRBJ2-1; weak D call: TRBD2 (5 bases). CDR3 size: 11 residues. V shed 4 bases and J shed 10 bases, with 8 bases lying between them. CDR1 and CDR2 (germline): MDHEN, SYDVKM. The CDR3 DNA follows: TGTGCCAGCAGTTCCAGCGGAGAGCAGTTCTTC. Its translation: CASSSSGEQFF.

In DNA form, the CDR3 reads TGTGCCAGCAGTTCACATCAGGGGACTAATGAAAAACTGTTTTTT. This gives the protein CASSSHQGTNEKLFF. V usage is TRBV12-3 or TRBV12-4 and J usage is TRBJ1-4; maybe TRBD1 (6 bases). V lost 4 bases to trimming and J lost 2 bases, with 11 bases between them. The length of the CDR3 is 15 residues.

The rearrangement joins TRBV7-9 to TRBJ1-1, with no clear D. V was trimmed by 5 bases and J by 8 bases, leaving 12 bases between them. Germline CDR1 reads SEHNR; CDR2 reads FQNEAQ (reference sequence). The length of the CDR3 is 12 residues. Here the CDR3 reads CASSLTTMEAFF. The CDR3 bases are TGTGCCAGCAGCCTGACGACGATGGAAGCTTTCTTT.

This clonotype was counted between two and nine times. CDR3 DNA sequence: TGTGCCAGCCGGGACGTAGGGGCCTACGAGCAGTACTTC. Protein product: CASRDVGAYEQYF. The chain recombines TRBV6-2 or TRBV6-3 with TRBJ2-7; D is possibly TRBD1 or TRBD2 (5 bases each). Trimming shortened V by 8 bases and J by 2 bases, and 13 bases separated the two germline ends. This CDR3 contains 13 residues. Germline CDR1 MNHEY, CDR2 SVGEGT.

V usage is TRBV10-3 and J usage is TRBJ2-2; TRBD1 is a possible D gene (6 bases). V lost 8 bases to trimming and J lost 2 bases, with 12 bases between them. This CDR3 region has 14 residues. Germline loops: CDR1 ENHRY, CDR2 SYGVKD. The CDR3 loop is CAIAADSNTGELFF. DNA for the CDR3: TGTGCCATCGCGGCGGACAGTAACACCGGGGAGCTGTTTTTT.

This chain joins TRBV7-9 and TRBJ1-2; D remains unclear. Germline CDR1 reads SEHNR; CDR2 reads FQNEAQ (reference sequence). This CDR3 has 13 amino acids. V was trimmed by 5 bases and J by 5 bases, leaving 12 bases between them. The CDR3 sequence: CASSPDAPYGYTF. CDR3 sequence (DNA): TGTGCCAGCAGCCCAGACGCCCCATATGGCTACACCTTC.

The gene calls are TRBV28 and TRBJ1-3, with D unresolved. Germline V lookup: CDR1 MDHEN, CDR2 SYDVKM. V lost 8 bases, J lost 3 bases, and 14 bases lay in between. The CDR3 extends over 14 amino acids. The CDR3 protein is CASSPVIFGNTIYF. The CDR3 DNA reads TGTGCCAGCTCGCCCGTGATTTTTGGAAACACCATATATTTT.

This clonotype was seen only once. This sequence joins TRBV27 and TRBJ1-2, with D tentatively TRBD1 (6 bases). The V gene's germline CDR1 is MNHEY and CDR2 SMNVEV (reference sequence). V was clipped by 0 bases and J by 8 bases, with 13 bases between them. This CDR3 has 14 residues. As DNA, the CDR3 is TGTGCCAGCAGTTTATCGGAGAGGGGGGGCGGCTACACCTTC. Its translation: CASSLSERGGGYTF.

The genes are TRBV27 and TRBJ1-1, with a weak D call TRBD1 (5 bases). The CDR3 has 15 residues. Germline assignment: CDR1 MNHEY and CDR2 SMNVEV (reference sequence). Deletions cut 5 bases from V and 8 bases from J, with 21 bases between. The CDR3 sequence is CASSPYQGGGGEAFF. The CDR3 nucleotides read TGTGCCAGCAGTCCCTACCAGGGCGGGGGGGGAGAAGCTTTCTTT.